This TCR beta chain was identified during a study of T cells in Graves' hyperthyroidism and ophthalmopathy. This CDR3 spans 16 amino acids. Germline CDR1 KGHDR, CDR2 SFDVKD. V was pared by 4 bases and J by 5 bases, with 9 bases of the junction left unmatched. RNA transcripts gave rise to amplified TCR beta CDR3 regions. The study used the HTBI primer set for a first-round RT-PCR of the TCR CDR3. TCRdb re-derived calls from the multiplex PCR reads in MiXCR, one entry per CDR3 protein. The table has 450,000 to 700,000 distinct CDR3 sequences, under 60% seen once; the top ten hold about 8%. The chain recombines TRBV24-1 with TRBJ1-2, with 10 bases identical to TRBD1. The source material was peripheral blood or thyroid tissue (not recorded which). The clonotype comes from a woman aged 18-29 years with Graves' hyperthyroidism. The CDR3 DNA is TGTGCCACCAGTGACGGGACAGGGGTCTTCGGTTATGGCTACACCTTC. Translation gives CATSDGTGVFGYGYTF.